What follows are 31 T cell receptor beta chains derived from one specimen sequenced in a study of blood T cell repertoires in COVID-19. Libraries were prepared by immunoSEQ multiplex PCR; TCRdb keeps only in-frame clonotypes and omits some of them. Of 85,000 to 100,000 clones in the sample, approximately 86% were seen once. Sequences were obtained from peripheral blood. The receptors originated from a middle-aged man with COVID-19, enrolled during active disease.

The V and J genes are TRBV4-3 and TRBJ2-1; D remains unclear. V was pared by 0 bases and J by 6 bases, with 9 bases between. This CDR3 region has 14 residues. Looked up from germline, CDR1 is LGHNA and CDR2 is YSLEER. CDR3 nucleotide sequence: TGCGCCAGCAGCCAAGATGGGCAGTTCAATGAGCAGTTCTTC. Amino acid sequence: CASSQDGQFNEQFF.

The rearrangement joins TRBV19 to TRBJ1-6; 11 bases line up with TRBD1. V was clipped by 2 bases and J by 7 bases; unmatched bases: 13. Germline CDR1 and CDR2: LNHDA and SQIVND (reference sequence). This CDR3 contains 19 residues. This chain's CDR3 is CASSIYPQGQGVLNSPLHF. CDR3 nucleotide sequence: TGTGCCAGTAGTATATACCCCCAGGGACAGGGGGTTTTGAATTCACCCCTCCACTTT.

The genes are TRBV4-1 and TRBJ2-3; tentatively, D is TRBD1 (5 bases). The ends were cut back, 1 base at V and 8 bases at J, with 16 bases in the middle. The CDR3 is made up of 15 amino acids. CDR1 and CDR2 (germline): MGHRA, YSYEKL. CDR3 DNA sequence: TGCGCCAGCAGCCAAGGTACAGGCCTGCAGCTTACGCAGTATTTT. Protein: CASSQGTGLQLTQYF.

The rearrangement joins TRBV4-3 to TRBJ2-7; the match to TRBD2 covers 7 bases. V shed 3 bases and J 1 base; nucleotides not matched to a gene: 12. CDR1 is LGHNA, CDR2 YSLEER, per germline. This CDR3 is 17 amino acids long. DNA of the CDR3: TGCGCCAGCAGCCAGCACCCCCGGGACTATTTTTCCTACGAGCAGTACTTC. Translation gives CASSQHPRDYFSYEQYF.

The chain recombines TRBV4-1 with TRBJ1-4, with 11 positions matching TRBD1. The CDR3 is 16 residues long. Germline V CDR1 and CDR2: MGHRA, YSYEKL. Trimming removed 0 bases from V and 8 bases from J; junction bases left unmatched: 5. The CDR3 reads CASSQDAGQGVEKLFF. In DNA form, the CDR3 reads TGCGCCAGCAGCCAAGACGCGGGACAGGGGGTGGAAAAACTGTTTTTT.

This chain joins TRBV11-2 and TRBJ1-1; 8 bases align to TRBD1. CDR3 length equals 15 residues. The ends lost 5 bases at V and 1 base at J; junction bases unmatched: 6. Per the germline V gene, CDR1 is SGHAT and CDR2 is FQNNGV. This CDR3 is CASSRPGTGNTEAFF. CDR3 nucleotide sequence: TGTGCCAGCAGCCGACCCGGGACAGGGAACACTGAAGCTTTCTTT.

The J gene is TRBJ2-7, the V gene TRBV9, with D maybe TRBD2 (6 bases). The CDR3 extends over 15 amino acids. Germline V gene lookup returns CDR1 SGDLS and CDR2 YYNGEE. V lost 3 bases to trimming and J lost 6 bases, with 19 bases between them. The DNA of the CDR3 is TGTGCCAGCAGCGGGAATAGCGGTGCCGCGGGCGAGCAGTACTTC. As protein: CASSGNSGAAGEQYF.

This clone occurred once. The CDR3 DNA sequence: TGTGCCAGCAGCCAAGAGATTTGGGCAGGCGCCGCCGGTGCCACTGAAGCTTTCTTT. Translating gives CASSQEIWAGAAGATEAFF. The chain combines TRBV4-2 with TRBJ1-1; D gene unclear. This CDR3 region has 19 residues. The ends were cut back, 0 bases at V and 4 bases at J, with 24 bases in the middle. Germline V gives CDR1 LGHNA, CDR2 YNFKEQ.

The CDR3 nucleotides are TGCAGCGTTGAAGACAGCGCCAATTCACCCCTCCACTTT. Translating gives CSVEDSANSPLHF. This chain connects TRBV29-1 to TRBJ1-6; D gene unclear. The germline V gene encodes CDR1 SQVTM and CDR2 ANQGSEA. The length of the CDR3 is 13 residues. V lost 0 bases, J lost 7 bases, and 7 bases lay in between.

This rearrangement joins TRBV4-1 to TRBJ2-3; tentatively, D is TRBD2 (6 bases). The germline V gene has CDR1 MGHRA and CDR2 YSYEKL. The CDR3 extends over 14 amino acids. V dropped 1 base and J dropped 7 bases, with 12 bases sitting between them. CDR3 sequence: CASSQGLGGYTQYF. In nucleotides, the CDR3 is TGCGCCAGCAGCCAAGGACTCGGGGGATATACGCAGTATTTT.

This clone was recorded once. The J gene is TRBJ2-7, the V gene TRBV12-5; 9 positions match TRBD1. Germline assignment: CDR1 LGHNT and CDR2 FRNRAP. The CDR3 spans 14 residues. V shed 7 bases, J shed 2 bases, and the junction held 6 bases outside the gene matches. This CDR3 reads CASAINRGPYEQYF. The CDR3 coding sequence is TGTGCTAGTGCCATAAACAGGGGGCCCTACGAGCAGTACTTC.

The chain is built from TRBV10-3 and TRBJ2-7; 9 nucleotides line up with TRBD1. The CDR3 is 14 residues long. CDR1 is ENHRY and CDR2 is SYGVKD in the germline V gene. The V gene end was trimmed by 6 bases and the J gene end by 4 bases; junction bases not matched to a gene: 7. The CDR3 bases are TGTGCCATCAGCTATCGACAGGGGGAATACGAGCAGTACTTC. Amino acid sequence: CAISYRQGEYEQYF.

This chain joins TRBV7-9 and TRBJ1-4, with TRBD1 identical over 7 bases. Per germline, CDR1 SEHNR and CDR2 FQNEAQ (reference sequence). V shed 1 base, J shed 0 bases, and the junction held 11 bases outside the gene matches. The CDR3 sequence is 19 residues long. The CDR3 is CASSLGTGGFVATNEKLFF. DNA of the CDR3: TGTGCCAGCAGCTTAGGGACAGGAGGGTTCGTTGCAACTAATGAAAAACTGTTTTTT.

V usage is TRBV11-2 and J usage is TRBJ1-1; 8 nucleotides agree with TRBD1. Looked up from germline, CDR1 is SGHAT and CDR2 is FQNNGV. The junction had 7 bases not matched to a gene; V was cut back by 5 bases and J by 5 bases. CDR3 size: 14 residues. The CDR3 DNA follows: TGTGCCAGCAGCGGCCGGGACAGGAGGACTGAAGCTTTCTTT. Its protein is CASSGRDRRTEAFF.

This chain uses TRBV5-1 with TRBJ1-1; D is ambiguous. CDR3 size: 13 residues. Germline loops: CDR1 SGHRS, CDR2 YFSETQ. V was cut by 2 bases and J by 0 bases, with 5 bases left in between. In nucleotides, the CDR3 is TGCGCCAGCAGCTTTAACATGAACACTGAAGCTTTCTTT. This sequence encodes CASSFNMNTEAFF.

The CDR3 DNA reads TGTGCCACCAGTGAAAGGGAGTACAATCAGCCCCAGCATTTT. Protein product: CATSEREYNQPQHF. This chain joins TRBV24-1 and TRBJ1-5; no clear D gene. Germline CDR1 KGHDR, CDR2 SFDVKD. The ends were cut back, 4 bases at V and 3 bases at J, with 9 bases in the middle. The CDR3 totals 14 residues.

The chain links TRBV7-3 to TRBJ1-6; TRBD1 matches at 7 bases. In germline, CDR1 is SGHTA, CDR2 FQGTGA. The CDR3 spans 16 residues. Trimming removed 0 bases from V and 7 bases from J; junction bases left unmatched: 6. For the CDR3, the DNA is TGTGCCAGCAGCTTAACTGGGACAGATTCGAATTCACCCCTCCACTTT. Protein: CASSLTGTDSNSPLHF.

The J gene is TRBJ2-2, the V gene TRBV5-4; TRBD2 aligns across 10 bases. Germline V lookup: CDR1 SGHNT, CDR2 YYREEE (reference sequence). V lost 0 bases and J lost 4; bases outside the gene matches: 9. The CDR3 extends over 18 amino acids. The CDR3 protein is CASSLEGSGGSITGELFF. CDR3 nucleotide sequence: TGTGCCAGCAGCTTGGAAGGTAGCGGGGGGAGTATCACCGGGGAGCTGTTTTTT.

V usage is TRBV5-1 and J usage is TRBJ1-1; D not certain. Germline values: CDR1 SGHRS, CDR2 YFSETQ. Trimming cost V 1 base and J 3 bases, with 10 bases left between them. CDR3 length equals 14 residues. The CDR3 here is CASSLNSLDTEAFF. The CDR3 region has the DNA TGCGCCAGCAGCTTGAACTCTCTAGACACTGAAGCTTTCTTT.

The chain joins TRBV5-1 to TRBJ2-1; 8 nucleotides match TRBD2. Germline V CDR1 and CDR2: SGHRS, YFSETQ. The CDR3 has 17 amino acids. After removal of 7 bases from V and 0 bases from J, the junction contained 12 bases not matched to a gene. The DNA for the CDR3 is TGCGCCAGCCAAGCAGGGGCGGGGGGAAACTCCTACAATGAGCAGTTCTTC. This translates into CASQAGAGGNSYNEQFF.

This sequence joins TRBV15 and TRBJ2-7; D call uncertain. There are 13 residues in the CDR3. V lost 1 base to trimming and J lost 3 bases, with 7 bases between them. Germline assignment: CDR1 LNHNV and CDR2 YYDKDF (reference sequence). The CDR3 region has the DNA TGTGCCACCAGCAGAGTTGCCGGCTACGAGCAGTACTTC. Protein: CATSRVAGYEQYF. The whole variable domain, filled in from reference TRBV15 and TRBJ2-7, reads DAMVIQNPRYQVTQFGKPVTLSCSQTLNHNVMYWYQQKSSQAPKLLFHYYDKDFNNEADTPDNFQSRRPNTSFCFLDIRSPGLGDTAMYLCATSRVAGYEQYFGPGTRLTVT.

This chain links TRBV9 with TRBJ1-2; 7 bases map to TRBD1. CDR3 length equals 15 residues. J gave up 4 bases and V 3 bases, and 9 bases lay outside the gene matches. Germline V lookup: CDR1 SGDLS, CDR2 YYNGEE. The CDR3 DNA is TGTGCCAGCAGCGAGGGGGCGGGCGGCGGCTATGGCTACACCTTC. Amino acid sequence: CASSEGAGGGYGYTF.

The chain links TRBV5-1 to TRBJ1-2, with TRBD1 matching over 7 bases. Germline-derived CDR1 and CDR2 are SGHRS and YFSETQ. Trimming cost V 6 bases and J 4 bases; bases outside gene matches: 18. The CDR3 is 17 residues long. DNA of the CDR3: TGCGCCAGCAATGATAGACAGGGCATTTTTTTGGGCTATGGCTACACCTTC. Amino acid sequence: CASNDRQGIFLGYGYTF.

The chain combines TRBV10-3 with TRBJ2-5; D perhaps matches TRBD2 (6 bases). This CDR3 spans 14 amino acids. Trimming cost V 6 bases and J 5 bases, with 16 bases left between them. The germline V gene encodes CDR1 ENHRY and CDR2 SYGVKD. Here the CDR3 reads CAIRRDHGPETQYF. The CDR3 DNA sequence: TGTGCCATCAGGCGGGACCATGGGCCCGAGACCCAGTACTTC.

The chain joins TRBV19 to TRBJ1-2, with 9 nucleotides matching TRBD1. Per the germline V gene, CDR1 is LNHDA and CDR2 is SQIVND (reference sequence). CDR3 length: 16 amino acids. The J segment lost 5 bases and the V segment lost 3 bases, leaving 10 bases of the junction unmatched. CDR3 in amino acids: CASSIGGQGLWYGYTF. CDR3 nucleotides: TGTGCCAGTAGTATCGGGGGACAGGGTCTCTGGTATGGCTACACCTTC.

The V call is TRBV6-6, the J call TRBJ2-3, with D perhaps matching TRBD2 (5 bases). CDR3 length: 13 amino acids. CDR1 is MNHNY and CDR2 is SVGAGI in the germline V gene (reference sequence). V lost 2 bases and J 2 bases, leaving 5 bases between the germline ends. The CDR3 DNA reads as TGTGCCAGCAGTTACCGGGACACAGATACGCAGTATTTT. Protein sequence: CASSYRDTDTQYF.

The gene calls are TRBV7-3 and TRBJ1-1, with TRBD1 as a possible D gene (5 bases). The germline V and J ends were trimmed by 2 bases and 6 bases, with 13 bases remaining between them. Germline V gene data show CDR1 as SGHTA and CDR2 as FQGTGA. CDR3 length: 14 residues. The CDR3 sequence is CASSLSGEFAEAFF. The CDR3 nucleotides read TGTGCCAGCAGCTTATCGGGGGAGTTCGCTGAAGCTTTCTTT.

The J gene is TRBJ2-1, the V gene TRBV7-8; 8 positions agree with TRBD1. CDR1 is SGHVS and CDR2 is FQNEAQ in the germline V gene. Unmatched junction bases numbered 4, after V lost 4 bases and J lost 2 bases. The CDR3 spans 15 residues. CDR3: CASSYRGTAYNEQFF. CDR3 sequence (DNA): TGTGCCAGCAGCTACAGGGGGACGGCCTACAATGAGCAGTTCTTC.

This chain joins TRBV7-2 and TRBJ2-7, with 8 bases aligning to TRBD2. Per the germline V gene, CDR1 is SGHTA and CDR2 is FQGNSA. This CDR3 is 16 amino acids long. The V gene end was trimmed by 2 bases and the J gene end by 0 bases; junction bases not matched to a gene: 6. CDR3 nucleotides: TGTGCCAGCAGCTTAACGGGGGGGCCAAGCTCCTACGAGCAGTACTTC. This gives the protein CASSLTGGPSSYEQYF.

The J gene is TRBJ1-1, the V gene TRBV5-1, with D tentatively TRBD1 (5 bases). V was trimmed by 0 bases and J by 4 bases, leaving 7 bases between them. This CDR3 spans 13 amino acids. Per the germline V gene, CDR1 is SGHRS and CDR2 is YFSETQ. CDR3 nucleotides: TGCGCCAGCAGCTTGGAGCAGGGCACTGAAGCTTTCTTT. Residues: CASSLEQGTEAFF. Filled out from reference TRBV5-1 and TRBJ1-1, the complete variable domain reads KAGVTQTPRYLIKTRGQQVTLSCSPISGHRSVSWYQQTPGQGLQFLFEYFSETQRNKGNFPGRFSGRQFSNSRSEMNVSTLELGDSALYLCASSLEQGTEAFFGQGTRLTVV.

The chain recombines TRBV27 with TRBJ1-5, with D perhaps matching TRBD1 (6 bases). The CDR3 contains 14 residues. Looked up from germline, CDR1 is MNHEY and CDR2 is SMNVEV (reference sequence). V lost 10 bases and J lost 6, with 19 bases in between. This chain's CDR3 is CANLVGGGSQPQHF. Written as DNA, the CDR3 is TGTGCCAATCTCGTGGGGGGCGGGAGTCAGCCCCAGCATTTT.